Following are 6 T cell receptor beta chains from one sample sequenced in a study of long-term antiretroviral therapy in people with HIV. The immunoSEQ assay was v3.0, run at survey level. Assay used: immunoSEQ multiplex PCR; TCRdb lists only in-frame clones, some missing. The sample consists of about 34,000 clones, approximately 93% of them appearing once. The source material was unsorted PBMCs, sampled approximately 5.1 years after starting antiretroviral therapy. The receptors were gathered from a woman in her forties or fifties with HIV.

The chain joins TRBV5-4 to TRBJ1-2, with a tentative D call TRBD1 (5 bases). CDR3 length: 13 amino acids. CDR1 and CDR2 (germline): SGHNT, YYREEE (reference sequence). Trimming removed 0 bases at V and 4 bases at J, with 7 bases between. CDR3 in amino acids: CASSLGGSYGYTF. For the CDR3, the DNA is TGTGCCAGCAGCTTGGGGGGGAGCTATGGCTACACCTTC.

V and J are TRBV6-6 and TRBJ2-2; D may be TRBD2 (6 bases). CDR3 size: 15 residues. With 5 bases removed from V and 1 base from J, the gap between germline ends came to 11 bases. Germline-derived CDR1 and CDR2 are MNHNY and SVGAGI (reference sequence). CDR3 in amino acids: CASSTPGLNTGELFF. The CDR3 coding sequence is TGTGCCAGCAGTACCCCGGGACTGAACACCGGGGAGCTGTTTTTT.

This chain connects TRBV29-1 to TRBJ2-3; 11 bases align to TRBD2. Germline assignment: CDR1 SQVTM and CDR2 ANQGSEA. The CDR3 runs 16 residues. With V trimmed by 1 base and J by 3 bases, 6 bases remained unmatched. The chain's CDR3 is CSVEGFIAGGTDTQYF. The DNA for the CDR3 is TGCAGCGTTGAAGGGTTTATAGCGGGGGGGACAGATACGCAGTATTTT.

This chain connects TRBV15 to TRBJ1-2, with D unclear. The CDR3 has 14 residues. Germline V gene sequence: CDR1 LNHNV, CDR2 YYDKDF (reference sequence). The V end was cut by 0 bases, the J end by 8 bases, with 13 bases between. The CDR3 is CATSRDGGIQGYTF. The DNA for the CDR3 is TGTGCCACCAGCAGAGATGGAGGAATACAGGGCTACACCTTC.

The chain joins TRBV6-6 to TRBJ2-3, with 8 bases matching TRBD2. The ends lost 8 bases at V and 4 bases at J; junction bases unmatched: 14. This CDR3 region has 16 residues. Germline V gene sequence: CDR1 MNHNY, CDR2 SVGAGI (reference sequence). CDR3 loop: CASGPSRGGPADTQYF. The CDR3 DNA sequence: TGTGCCAGCGGTCCTTCTCGCGGGGGGCCCGCAGATACGCAGTATTTT.

This chain connects TRBV7-6 to TRBJ2-5; D call uncertain. CDR3 length: 16 residues. Germline V gene lookup returns CDR1 SGHVS and CDR2 FNYEAQ. Trimming removed 5 bases at V and 4 bases at J, with 20 bases between. The CDR3 loop is CASSLTSVLVSETQYF. CDR3 DNA: TGTGCCAGCAGCCTCACGAGCGTTTTGGTTTCAGAGACCCAGTACTTC.